Below are 27 T cell receptor beta chains sequenced from a single sample in a study of cytomegalovirus exposure and HLA in healthy donors. The PCR employed 60 Vbeta primers together with 13 Jbeta primers. Generated by immunoSEQ multiplex PCR, the TCRdb table keeps only in-frame clones and is missing some. The sample contains 130,000 to 150,000 clones, 70% to 80% of which appear only once. The sequencing sample was made of PBMCs. The source is a woman aged 45-65 years in good health and CMV-seropositive.

V usage is TRBV7-2 and J usage is TRBJ2-5, with TRBD2 matching 11 bases. V lost 3 bases, J lost 0 bases, and 3 bases stayed unmatched. The CDR3 is 16 amino acids. Germline V gene data show CDR1 as SGHTA and CDR2 as FQGNSA. As DNA, the CDR3 is TGTGCCAGCAGCTTCGGGACTAGCGGCTACCAAGAGACCCAGTACTTC. It encodes CASSFGTSGYQETQYF.

J is TRBJ2-1 and V is TRBV4-1; TRBD2 is a possible D gene (5 bases). With 0 bases removed from V and 10 bases from J, the gap between germline ends came to 13 bases. Germline CDR1 MGHRA, CDR2 YSYEKL. The CDR3 length is 14 residues. DNA of the CDR3: TGCGCCAGCAGCCAAGATCATCGGGGAAGAGAGCAGTTCTTC. Translation gives CASSQDHRGREQFF.

This chain joins TRBV7-9 and TRBJ1-3, with TRBD1 identical over 7 bases. This CDR3 has 17 residues. Germline V lookup: CDR1 SEHNR, CDR2 FQNEAQ (reference sequence). Trimming took 5 bases from V and 0 from J; bases not matched to a gene: 10. CDR3 sequence: CASSVQGPPSSGNTIYF. DNA for the CDR3: TGTGCCAGCAGCGTACAGGGGCCACCGAGCTCTGGAAACACCATATATTTT.

The chain combines TRBV7-2 with TRBJ1-6; the match to TRBD1 covers 9 bases. The V gene end was trimmed by 1 base and the J gene end by 10 bases; junction bases not matched to a gene: 5. This CDR3 has 15 amino acids. The germline gives CDR1 SGHTA, CDR2 FQGNSA. The CDR3 here is CASSLGGTGRSPLHF. In nucleotides, the CDR3 is TGTGCCAGCAGCTTAGGCGGGACAGGGCGGTCACCCCTCCACTTT.

This clone appeared a few times. The chain links TRBV7-3 to TRBJ2-7, with D unresolved. The germline V and J ends were trimmed by 1 base and 2 bases, with 12 bases remaining between them. CDR1 and CDR2 from the germline V gene are SGHTA and FQGTGA. There are 15 residues in the CDR3. In DNA form, the CDR3 reads TGTGCCAGCAGCTTAAGTCCAGGAACCCCCTACGAGCAGTACTTC. This gives the protein CASSLSPGTPYEQYF.

V usage is TRBV5-4 and J usage is TRBJ2-1; D is undetermined. Germline V gene sequence: CDR1 SGHNT, CDR2 YYREEE (reference sequence). The CDR3 totals 15 residues. Trimming cost V 0 bases and J 4 bases, with 11 bases left between them. In nucleotides, the CDR3 is TGTGCCAGCAGCTTGGATACCGGCGGATACAATGAGCAGTTCTTC. It encodes CASSLDTGGYNEQFF.

The chain joins TRBV5-4 to TRBJ1-1, with D possibly TRBD1 on 6 matching bases. Trimming shortened V by 2 bases and J by 0 bases, and 11 bases separated the two germline ends. Germline CDR1 and CDR2: SGHNT and YYREEE (reference sequence). This CDR3 is built from 15 residues. CDR3 sequence reads: CASSFPGDMNTEAFF. CDR3 nucleotides: TGTGCCAGCAGCTTCCCAGGGGACATGAACACTGAAGCTTTCTTT.

The chain is built from TRBV6-1 and TRBJ1-6; D is uncertain. The CDR3 runs 12 residues. The V end was cut by 4 bases, the J end by 8 bases, with 6 bases between. Germline values: CDR1 MNHNS, CDR2 SASEGT. The CDR3 sequence is CASSVADSPLHF. The CDR3 DNA is TGTGCCAGCAGTGTGGCAGATTCACCCCTCCACTTT.

The rearrangement uses TRBV28 and TRBJ1-2; 10 positions agree with TRBD1. J gave up 8 bases and V 6 bases, and 18 bases lay outside the gene matches. CDR3 length: 17 residues. Germline loops: CDR1 MDHEN, CDR2 SYDVKM. CDR3 residues: CASSLTGGSLRGGGYTF. The CDR3 coding sequence is TGTGCCAGCAGCCTGACAGGGGGCAGCCTCAGGGGGGGAGGCTACACCTTC.

The V gene is TRBV28, the J gene TRBJ1-5; possibly TRBD1 for D (5 bases). This CDR3 has 15 amino acids. V lost 2 bases to trimming and J lost 4 bases, with 12 bases between them. Germline V lookup: CDR1 MDHEN, CDR2 SYDVKM. This CDR3 reads CASSLLGGSNQPQHF. The CDR3, as DNA: TGTGCCAGCAGTTTACTCGGGGGGTCGAATCAGCCCCAGCATTTT. Supplemented by reference TRBV28 and TRBJ1-5, the full variable domain reads DVKVTQSSRYLVKRTGEKVFLECVQDMDHENMFWYRQDPGLGLRLIYFSYDVKMKEKGDIPEGYSVSREKKERFSLILESASTNQTSMYLCASSLLGGSNQPQHFGDGTRLSIL.

This clone was observed a few times. The chain has TRBV11-2 and TRBJ1-1; a weak D match, TRBD1 (5 bases). The CDR3 covers 16 residues. Germline V lookup: CDR1 SGHAT, CDR2 FQNNGV. V lost 4 bases, J lost 1 base, and 16 bases lay in between. CDR3 nucleotide sequence: TGTGCCAGCAGCTCCAACACCCTGACAGAGAACACTGAAGCTTTCTTT. Its translation: CASSSNTLTENTEAFF.

This chain uses TRBV30 with TRBJ1-5; D might be TRBD1 (6 bases). The V and J ends lost 0 bases and 4 bases respectively, with 7 bases between them. Germline V CDR1 and CDR2: GTSNPN, SVGIG (reference sequence). The CDR3 loop spans 13 amino acids. CDR3 sequence: CAWSVQGNQPQHF. CDR3 DNA: TGTGCCTGGAGTGTGCAGGGGAATCAGCCCCAGCATTTT.

The chain combines TRBV19 with TRBJ2-7; TRBD1 agrees at 7 bases. The CDR3 sequence is 18 residues long. Germline trimming cut 1 base from V and 6 bases from J; bases unmatched to any gene: 18. CDR1 is LNHDA, CDR2 SQIVND, per germline (reference sequence). The CDR3 loop reads CASSIGRLTGTSLGEQYF. CDR3 nucleotide sequence: TGTGCCAGTAGTATAGGTCGGTTGACAGGGACGTCCCTCGGCGAGCAGTACTTC.

The chain uses TRBV29-1 and TRBJ2-1; tentatively, D is TRBD1 (5 bases). The V end was cut by 5 bases, the J end by 2 bases, with 13 bases between. The V gene's germline CDR1 is SQVTM and CDR2 ANQGSEA. This CDR3 region has 14 residues. CDR3 in amino acids: CSVSRTLAYNEQFF. As DNA, the CDR3 is TGCAGCGTTTCTCGGACACTCGCCTACAATGAGCAGTTCTTC.

The chain couples TRBV4-2 to TRBJ2-3; 8 bases are shared with TRBD2. This CDR3 comprises 16 residues. Unmatched junction bases numbered 8, after V lost 1 base and J lost 5 bases. Looked up from germline, CDR1 is LGHNA and CDR2 is YNFKEQ. The DNA of the CDR3 is TGTGCCAGCAGCCAAGTCGCCAGCGGGGGCGGAGATACGCAGTATTTT. Protein: CASSQVASGGGDTQYF.

V usage is TRBV18 and J usage is TRBJ2-7; 9 bases match TRBD1. Germline V gene lookup returns CDR1 KGHSH and CDR2 LQKENI. Unmatched junction bases numbered 11, after V lost 3 bases and J lost 5 bases. The CDR3 is 16 residues long. CDR3 residues: CASSPTTGTGSHEQYF. The CDR3 region has the DNA TGTGCCAGCTCACCTACGACCGGGACAGGGTCCCACGAGCAGTACTTC.

The gene calls are TRBV2 and TRBJ2-5, with 15 positions matching TRBD2. Germline V gene lookup returns CDR1 SNHLY and CDR2 FYNNEI. This CDR3 comprises 16 residues. Trimming cost V 5 bases and J 7 bases; bases outside gene matches: 8. The CDR3 nucleotides are TGTGCCAGCAGTTGGACTAGCGGGGGGGCAACAGGGACCCAGTACTTC. Its translation is CASSWTSGGATGTQYF.

CDR3 in amino acids: CASRGGRGIYNEQFF. CDR3 nucleotides: TGTGCCAGTAGGGGCGGCAGGGGGATTTACAATGAGCAGTTCTTC. This chain connects TRBV19 to TRBJ2-1; TRBD1 agrees at 7 bases. This CDR3 has 15 residues. CDR1 is LNHDA and CDR2 is SQIVND in the germline V gene (reference sequence). Trimming cost V 6 bases and J 4 bases; bases outside gene matches: 9. Full variable domain (rest looked up from reference TRBV19 and TRBJ2-1): DGGITQSPKYLFRKEGQNVTLSCEQNLNHDAMYWYRQDPGQGLRLIYYSQIVNDFQKGDIAEGYSVSREKKESFPLTVTSAQKNPTAFYLCASRGGRGIYNEQFFGPGTRLTVL.

This clone was found a few times. This rearrangement joins TRBV6-4 to TRBJ2-3; TRBD2 is a possible D gene (6 bases). The CDR3 runs 13 residues. Trimming removed 8 bases at V and 6 bases at J, with 15 bases between. From germline, CDR1 is MRHNA and CDR2 SNTAGT. The CDR3 DNA follows: TGTGCCAGCCAGGCTAGCGAGGCGGATACGCAGTATTTT. This encodes CASQASEADTQYF.

The V gene is TRBV5-1, the J gene TRBJ2-2, with D possibly being TRBD1 (5 bases). Trimming took off 2 bases at V and 0 bases at J, with 11 bases between the two ends. CDR1 and CDR2 from the germline V gene are SGHRS and YFSETQ. The CDR3 sequence is 16 residues long. For the CDR3, the DNA is TGCGCCAGCAGCTTACAGGTTAACCCGAACACCGGGGAGCTGTTTTTT. Amino acids: CASSLQVNPNTGELFF.

The V call is TRBV5-5, the J call TRBJ1-2; perhaps TRBD1 as D (6 bases). The CDR3 consists of 13 residues. The V end lost 4 bases, the J end lost 1 base, and 8 bases lay between the germline ends. Germline CDR1 SGHKS, CDR2 YYEKEE (reference sequence). The CDR3 DNA is TGTGCCAGCAGCCTCAGGGGTAACTATGGCTACACCTTC. This translates into CASSLRGNYGYTF.

This chain links TRBV5-1 with TRBJ2-1; D call uncertain. The germline V and J ends were trimmed by 0 bases and 1 base, with 5 bases remaining between them. CDR1 is SGHRS, CDR2 YFSETQ, per germline. This CDR3 has 14 residues. The chain's CDR3 is CASSLAPSYNEQFF. The CDR3 bases are TGCGCCAGCAGCTTGGCCCCTTCCTACAATGAGCAGTTCTTC.

The genes are TRBV2 and TRBJ1-1; TRBD1 matches 8 bases. J lost 0 bases, V lost 6 bases, and 3 bases had no gene match. In germline, CDR1 is SNHLY, CDR2 FYNNEI. The CDR3 loop spans 14 amino acids. This CDR3 reads CASRRQGLNTEAFF. Here the CDR3 DNA reads TGTGCCAGCAGACGACAGGGGCTGAACACTGAAGCTTTCTTT.

The chain is built from TRBV9 and TRBJ2-1; D possibly corresponds to TRBD2 (7 bases). The germline V gene has CDR1 SGDLS and CDR2 YYNGEE. This CDR3 has 15 residues. The V end was cut by 0 bases, the J end by 2 bases, with 9 bases between. CDR3 DNA sequence: TGTGCCAGCAGCGTAGAGGGGGGGGCCTACAATGAGCAGTTCTTC. It codes for CASSVEGGAYNEQFF.

This clone has just a few counts. The chain uses TRBV9 and TRBJ2-3, with D perhaps matching TRBD2 (5 bases). The germline V gene encodes CDR1 SGDLS and CDR2 YYNGEE. Trimming stripped 6 bases from V and 4 bases from J, with 15 bases between. The CDR3 contains 14 residues. The CDR3 region has the DNA TGTGCCAGCAACGGCCGGGGAATCGCAGATACGCAGTATTTT. Protein product: CASNGRGIADTQYF. The full variable domain, completed using reference TRBV9 and TRBJ2-3, is DSGVTQTPKHLITATGQRVTLRCSPRSGDLSVYWYQQSLDQGLQFLIQYYNGEERAKGNILERFSAQQFPDLHSELNLSSLELGDSALYFCASNGRGIADTQYFGPGTRLTVL.

This chain links TRBV5-1 with TRBJ2-1; a weak D match, TRBD1 (5 bases). The CDR3 length is 16 residues. V was pared by 2 bases and J by 0 bases, with 12 bases between. Germline V lookup: CDR1 SGHRS, CDR2 YFSETQ. CDR3 region: CASSFDRVSSYNEQFF. The CDR3 nucleotides are TGCGCCAGCAGCTTCGACAGAGTAAGCTCCTACAATGAGCAGTTCTTC.

The table lists this clone with a few counts. V gene TRBV5-6 combines with J gene TRBJ2-7, with a possible D match to TRBD2 (6 bases). CDR3 length: 16 residues. V was clipped by 1 base and J by 5 bases, with 19 bases between them. Germline CDR1 and CDR2: SGHDT and YYEEEE. The DNA of the CDR3 is TGTGCCAGCAGCTTGTCAGGAGAAACAGGCGGGGACGAGCAGTACTTC. Protein product: CASSLSGETGGDEQYF.